Below, 3 T cell receptor beta chains from the same sample are listed, as sequenced in a study of blood T cell repertoires in COVID-19. The protocol was immunoSEQ multiplex PCR, while the TCRdb copy is restricted to in-frame clones and leaves out a portion. Of hundreds of thousands of clones detected, 70% to 90% appear once; the ten largest clones hold about 15%. The sequencing sample was made of PBMCs or T cells enriched from blood (not recorded which). These receptor sequences come from a woman aged 45-65 years with acute COVID-19.

The chain recombines TRBV5-4 with TRBJ2-3; perhaps TRBD1 as D (5 bases). V lost 0 bases and J lost 11, with 13 bases in between. Germline V gene sequence: CDR1 SGHNT, CDR2 YYREEE (reference sequence). The CDR3 runs to 13 residues. CDR3 bases: TGTGCCAGCAGCTTGGATCGGCCTGACAGGCAGTATTTT. This sequence encodes CASSLDRPDRQYF.

V gene TRBV28 combines with J gene TRBJ1-6; 7 bases agree with TRBD1. Per the germline V gene, CDR1 is MDHEN and CDR2 is SYDVKM. The CDR3 extends over 14 amino acids. The trim removed 6 bases at V and 6 bases at J, leaving 5 bases unmatched. The CDR3 DNA reads as TGTGCCAGCAGGGAAGGACAGGTTAATTCACCCCTCCACTTT. This codes for CASREGQVNSPLHF.

The chain combines TRBV7-3 with TRBJ1-2; 8 bases map to TRBD1. Per germline, CDR1 SGHTA and CDR2 FQGTGA. Unmatched junction bases numbered 3, after V lost 5 bases and J lost 7 bases. The CDR3 has 12 amino acids. The CDR3 spells CASSRTGTGYTF. CDR3 sequence (DNA): TGTGCCAGCAGCCGGACAGGGACTGGCTACACCTTC.